These 28 T cell receptor beta chains were all obtained from the same sample, sequenced in a study of cytomegalovirus exposure and HLA in healthy donors. The assay was immunoSEQ multiplex PCR, and TCRdb's table has in-frame clones only and misses some. The sample carries roughly 250,000 clones, approximately 86% recorded once. The sample taken for sequencing was PBMCs. These receptors all come from a woman aged 25 to 39 in good health and CMV-seropositive.

The rearrangement uses TRBV18 and TRBJ2-6; D is perhaps TRBD1 (5 bases). CDR1 is KGHSH, CDR2 LQKENI, per germline. The CDR3 length is 15 residues. Trimming stripped 3 bases from V and 1 base from J, with 7 bases between. The CDR3 DNA reads TGTGCCAGCTCACCCCAGGGTTCTGGGGCCAACGTCCTGACTTTC. Protein product: CASSPQGSGANVLTF. Drawing the rest from reference TRBV18 and TRBJ2-6, the complete variable domain is NAGVMQNPRHLVRRRGQEARLRCSPMKGHSHVYWYRQLPEEGLKFMVYLQKENIIDESGMPKERFSAEFPKEGPSILRIQQVVRGDSAAYFCASSPQGSGANVLTFGAGSRLTVL.

The chain combines TRBV4-2 with TRBJ2-6; a possible D gene is TRBD1 (6 bases). V lost 4 bases and J lost 0, with 16 bases in between. Germline CDR1 LGHNA, CDR2 YNFKEQ. This CDR3 comprises 18 residues. CDR3 nucleotide sequence: TGTGCCAGCAGCCCAAGACAGGACTTCCACTCTGGGGCCAACGTCCTGACTTTC. Encoded protein: CASSPRQDFHSGANVLTF.

This CDR3 is CASSPLADTQYF. In nucleotides, the CDR3 is TGTGCCAGCAGTCCTCTAGCGGATACGCAGTATTTT. This chain joins TRBV2 and TRBJ2-3; a weak D match, TRBD2 (6 bases). CDR1 is SNHLY and CDR2 is FYNNEI in the germline V gene. The CDR3 loop spans 12 amino acids. The V gene lost 5 bases and the J gene lost 6 bases, with 9 bases spanning the gap.

The chain uses TRBV27 and TRBJ2-4; 11 bases map to TRBD2. The length of the CDR3 is 16 residues. In germline, CDR1 is MNHEY, CDR2 SMNVEV (reference sequence). Losses at the gene ends were 9 bases for V and 2 bases for J; bases not matched to a gene: 9. The CDR3 DNA follows: TGTGCCAGTAGTACTAGCGGGAGAGCTACCAAAAACATTCAGTACTTC. Translation: CASSTSGRATKNIQYF.

The chain uses TRBV6-1 and TRBJ2-3, with TRBD2 matching 8 bases. Trimming at V came to 10 bases and at J to 1 base, leaving 7 bases not matched to a gene. Germline lookup yields CDR1 MNHNS and CDR2 SASEGT. The CDR3 is 14 amino acids. CDR3 protein: CAIEREPRTDTQYF. CDR3 in DNA: TGTGCCATCGAGCGGGAGCCCCGCACAGATACGCAGTATTTT.

This chain connects TRBV5-4 to TRBJ2-1, with D possibly matching TRBD2 (6 bases). Trimming cost V 2 bases and J 2 bases, with 11 bases left between them. Germline CDR1 reads SGHNT; CDR2 reads YYREEE (reference sequence). This CDR3 is built from 15 residues. This CDR3 reads CASSFGSNPYNEQFF. CDR3 in DNA: TGTGCCAGCAGCTTCGGGAGTAACCCCTACAATGAGCAGTTCTTC.

The V gene is TRBV7-9, the J gene TRBJ2-4; D is ambiguous. Germline assignment: CDR1 SEHNR and CDR2 FQNEAQ (reference sequence). The V end lost 2 bases, the J end lost 0 bases, and 20 bases lay between the germline ends. The CDR3 spans 19 residues. This CDR3 reads CASSLYSVEETIAKNIQYF. CDR3 DNA sequence: TGTGCCAGCAGCTTATATAGTGTTGAGGAAACTATAGCCAAAAACATTCAGTACTTC.

V and J are TRBV6-1 and TRBJ1-2; 9 nucleotides line up with TRBD1. This CDR3 spans 15 amino acids. Germline CDR1 MNHNS, CDR2 SASEGT. Trimming removed 5 bases from V and 2 bases from J; junction bases left unmatched: 6. Here the CDR3 reads CASSPRGTGNYGYTF. CDR3 in DNA: TGTGCCAGCAGTCCCCGGGGGACAGGGAACTATGGCTACACCTTC.

This chain links TRBV28 with TRBJ2-3, with TRBD2 identical over 9 bases. In germline, CDR1 is MDHEN, CDR2 SYDVKM. CDR3 size: 16 residues. Trimming removed 3 bases from V and 5 bases from J; junction bases left unmatched: 9. CDR3 region: CASSFIAGEIVDTQYF. Written as DNA, the CDR3 is TGTGCCAGCAGTTTCATAGCGGGAGAAATAGTAGATACGCAGTATTTT.

The chain recombines TRBV5-1 with TRBJ2-7, with TRBD2 matching 12 bases. CDR1 SGHRS and CDR2 YFSETQ come from the germline V gene. This CDR3 is 16 amino acids long. V lost 4 bases, J lost 3 bases, and 8 bases stayed unmatched. The CDR3 region has the DNA TGCGCCAGCAGCCCGGGGACTAGCGGGCAAGTCTACGAGCAGTACTTC. Its protein product is CASSPGTSGQVYEQYF.

The chain uses TRBV12-5 and TRBJ2-2; 14 nucleotides align to TRBD2. Per germline, CDR1 LGHNT and CDR2 FRNRAP. The CDR3 has 17 amino acids. J was trimmed by 7 bases and V by 0 bases; bases with no gene match: 4. CDR3 DNA sequence: TGTGCTAGTGGTTTGGTACCGGGACTAGCGGGAGACGGGGAGCTGTTTTTT. Its protein is CASGLVPGLAGDGELFF.

This chain joins TRBV9 and TRBJ1-2; 8 bases are shared with TRBD1. Germline CDR1 SGDLS, CDR2 YYNGEE. This CDR3 region has 14 residues. The V and J ends lost 0 bases and 6 bases, in that order; junction bases with no gene match: 4. For the CDR3, the DNA is TGTGCCAGCAGCGTAGCAGGGGGCGCGAATGGCTACACCTTC. Protein: CASSVAGGANGYTF. Drawing the rest from reference TRBV9 and TRBJ1-2, the complete variable domain is DSGVTQTPKHLITATGQRVTLRCSPRSGDLSVYWYQQSLDQGLQFLIQYYNGEERAKGNILERFSAQQFPDLHSELNLSSLELGDSALYFCASSVAGGANGYTFGSGTRLTVV.

A few counts support this clone. The chain employs TRBV9 and TRBJ1-1, with D unclear. The CDR3 extends over 13 amino acids. CDR1 SGDLS and CDR2 YYNGEE come from the germline V gene. V was clipped by 2 bases and J by 1 base, with 6 bases between them. In DNA, the CDR3 is TGTGCCAGCAGCGTCAGTCCGAACACTGAAGCTTTCTTT. It translates to CASSVSPNTEAFF. The complete variable domain, with remaining parts taken from reference TRBV9 and TRBJ1-1, reads DSGVTQTPKHLITATGQRVTLRCSPRSGDLSVYWYQQSLDQGLQFLIQYYNGEERAKGNILERFSAQQFPDLHSELNLSSLELGDSALYFCASSVSPNTEAFFGQGTRLTVV.

CDR3 DNA sequence: TGCGCCAGCAGCGGAGGCAATAACTATGGCTACACCTTC. It is translated as CASSGGNNYGYTF. This sequence joins TRBV5-1 and TRBJ1-2; D is uncertain. This CDR3 is built from 13 residues. Germline lookup yields CDR1 SGHRS and CDR2 YFSETQ. V was pared by 4 bases and J by 1 base, with 8 bases between.

The J gene is TRBJ2-1, the V gene TRBV9; weak D call: TRBD2 (6 bases). This CDR3 spans 18 amino acids. Per the germline V gene, CDR1 is SGDLS and CDR2 is YYNGEE. V lost 1 base to trimming and J lost 1 base, with 18 bases between them. CDR3 loop: CASSVHPGSGRSYNEQFF. CDR3 nucleotides: TGTGCCAGCAGCGTACATCCGGGTTCGGGGAGGTCCTACAATGAGCAGTTCTTC.

This clone was seen just once. The chain carries TRBV18 and TRBJ2-7, with 14 bases identical to TRBD2. The CDR3 is 22 amino acids. CDR1 is KGHSH and CDR2 is LQKENI in the germline V gene. V dropped 5 bases and J dropped 7; count of bases not matched to a gene: 28. Here the CDR3 reads CASSLKEAGGGLAGASGGEQYF. Written as DNA, the CDR3 is TGTGCCAGCTCATTAAAAGAGGCAGGCGGGGGACTAGCGGGAGCGAGTGGAGGGGAGCAGTACTTC.

This clone was seen once. The chain employs TRBV5-5 and TRBJ1-4, with TRBD1 identical over 7 bases. This CDR3 has 14 residues. CDR1 SGHKS and CDR2 YYEKEE come from the germline V gene (reference sequence). The J segment lost 4 bases and the V segment lost 6 bases, leaving 6 bases of the junction unmatched. CDR3: CASNSGTVNEKLFF. The CDR3 DNA reads as TGTGCCAGCAATTCCGGGACAGTTAATGAAAAACTGTTTTTT.

The chain combines TRBV5-4 with TRBJ2-7; 9 nucleotides agree with TRBD1. This CDR3 comprises 16 residues. Germline loops: CDR1 SGHNT, CDR2 YYREEE (reference sequence). Trimming cost V 4 bases and J 3 bases; bases outside gene matches: 11. CDR3 sequence reads: CASSPGGRTGDYEQYF. The CDR3, as DNA: TGTGCCAGCAGCCCGGGTGGTAGGACAGGGGACTACGAGCAGTACTTC.

The gene calls are TRBV6-1 and TRBJ2-7; D remains ambiguous. V lost 2 bases, J lost 6 bases, and 5 bases lay in between. The length of the CDR3 is 11 residues. Germline V CDR1 and CDR2: MNHNS, SASEGT. In DNA form, the CDR3 reads TGTGCCAGCAGTGAAAGAGGCGAGCAGTACTTC. Protein product: CASSERGEQYF.

The chain employs TRBV15 and TRBJ2-3; 10 bases are shared with TRBD2. With 0 bases clipped from V and 4 bases from J, the junction kept 4 bases outside the gene matches. Germline CDR1 is LNHNV and CDR2 is YYDKDF (reference sequence). The length of the CDR3 is 16 residues. The CDR3 nucleotides are TGTGCCACCAGCAGAGAAACTAGCGGGACTTCAGATACGCAGTATTTT. It encodes CATSRETSGTSDTQYF.

The chain combines TRBV6-5 with TRBJ1-1; D uncertain. Trimming left V 4 bases short and J 2 bases short, with 14 bases between. Germline assignment: CDR1 MNHEY and CDR2 SVGAGI. The CDR3 consists of 15 residues. The CDR3 nucleotides are TGTGCCAGCAGTTCTCCCAACCGGGATAACACTGAAGCTTTCTTT. Amino acids: CASSSPNRDNTEAFF.

V is TRBV6-6 and J is TRBJ2-5; possibly TRBD1 for D (6 bases). The V end was cut by 2 bases, the J end by 2 bases, with 12 bases between. Germline V lookup: CDR1 MNHNY, CDR2 SVGAGI (reference sequence). The CDR3 sequence is 15 residues long. The CDR3 protein is CASSYLGQIQETQYF. In DNA, the CDR3 is TGTGCCAGCAGTTACCTCGGACAGATACAAGAGACCCAGTACTTC.

This chain uses TRBV27 with TRBJ2-3; D is undetermined. Germline V lookup: CDR1 MNHEY, CDR2 SMNVEV (reference sequence). This CDR3 has 11 amino acids. Trimming took 9 bases from V and 2 from J, leaving 6 bases between them. CDR3 DNA: TGTGCCAGTCAACACACAGATACGCAGTATTTT. Its translation is CASQHTDTQYF.

The V gene is TRBV7-2, the J gene TRBJ2-7, with 8 bases identical to TRBD1. V was pared by 5 bases and J by 3 bases, with 9 bases of the junction left unmatched. The CDR3 covers 15 residues. Germline V gives CDR1 SGHTA, CDR2 FQGNSA. For the CDR3, the DNA is TGTGCCAGCAGCGAATCAGGGGGCCCGCGCTACGAGCAGTACTTC. As protein: CASSESGGPRYEQYF.

The gene calls are TRBV30 and TRBJ2-5; 9 bases line up with TRBD2. In germline, CDR1 is GTSNPN, CDR2 SVGIG (reference sequence). The V and J ends lost 0 bases and 4 bases, in that order; junction bases with no gene match: 9. The CDR3 runs 16 residues. CDR3 sequence reads: CAWSVPGLADPETQYF. In DNA form, the CDR3 reads TGTGCCTGGAGTGTACCGGGACTAGCCGACCCAGAGACCCAGTACTTC.

The rearrangement uses TRBV19 and TRBJ1-2, with D possibly matching TRBD1 (5 bases). Trimming took 5 bases from V and 4 from J, leaving 11 bases between them. The CDR3 runs 13 residues. Germline CDR1 and CDR2: LNHDA and SQIVND (reference sequence). The CDR3 coding sequence is TGTGCCAGTAGTCCCGACAGCGCCTATGGCTACACCTTC. Protein: CASSPDSAYGYTF.

CDR3 in DNA: TGCGCCAGCAGCTTAGCGGGAGGGACCCGTGAGCAGTTCTTC. Encoded protein: CASSLAGGTREQFF. The chain carries TRBV5-1 and TRBJ2-1, with 10 bases aligning to TRBD2. CDR1 and CDR2 (germline): SGHRS, YFSETQ. Trimming removed 2 bases from V and 9 bases from J; junction bases left unmatched: 5. The CDR3 is 14 residues long.

The chain uses TRBV10-3 and TRBJ2-2, with 7 bases that match TRBD2. The CDR3 runs to 16 residues. The junction had 5 bases not matched to a gene; V was cut back by 2 bases and J by 2 bases. Germline CDR1 is ENHRY and CDR2 is SYGVKD. The CDR3 protein is CAISEHGGGNTGELFF. CDR3 coding DNA: TGTGCCATCAGTGAGCACGGCGGGGGAAACACCGGGGAGCTGTTTTTT.